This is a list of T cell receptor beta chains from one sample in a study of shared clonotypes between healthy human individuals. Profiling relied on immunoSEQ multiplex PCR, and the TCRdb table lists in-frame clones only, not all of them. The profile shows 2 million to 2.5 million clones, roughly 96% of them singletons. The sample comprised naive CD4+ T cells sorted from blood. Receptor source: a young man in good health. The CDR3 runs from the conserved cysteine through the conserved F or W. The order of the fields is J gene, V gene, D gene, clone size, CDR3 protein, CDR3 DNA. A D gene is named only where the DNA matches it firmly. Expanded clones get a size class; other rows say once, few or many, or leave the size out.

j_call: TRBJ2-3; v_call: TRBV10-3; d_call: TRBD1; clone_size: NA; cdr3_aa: CAISDRTGGADTQYF; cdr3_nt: TGTGCCATCAGTGATAGGACAGGGGGCGCAGATACGCAGTATTTT
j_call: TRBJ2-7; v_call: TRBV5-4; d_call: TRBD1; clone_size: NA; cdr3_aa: CASSRRDRGDEQYF; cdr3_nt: TGTGCCAGCAGCCGCCGGGACAGGGGGGACGAGCAGTACTTC
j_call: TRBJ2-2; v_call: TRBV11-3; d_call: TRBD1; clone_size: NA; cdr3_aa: CASSRRQGDTGELFF; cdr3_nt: TGTGCCAGCAGTAGGAGACAGGGCGATACCGGGGAGCTGTTTTTT
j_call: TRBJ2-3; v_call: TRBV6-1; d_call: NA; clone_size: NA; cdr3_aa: CASSEVRGDTQYF; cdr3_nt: TGTGCCAGCAGTGAAGTGCGGGGTGATACGCAGTATTTT
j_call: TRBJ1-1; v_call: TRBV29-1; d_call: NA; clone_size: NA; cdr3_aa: CSTQTALNTEAFF; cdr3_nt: TGCAGCACCCAGACAGCATTGAACACTGAAGCTTTCTTT
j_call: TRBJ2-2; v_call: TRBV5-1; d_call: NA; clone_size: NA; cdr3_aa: CASSLEGGSGTGELFF; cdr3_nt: TGCGCCAGCAGCTTGGAAGGTGGTAGCGGCACCGGGGAGCTGTTTTTT
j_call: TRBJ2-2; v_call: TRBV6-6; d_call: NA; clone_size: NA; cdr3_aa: CASSYGGTNTGELFF; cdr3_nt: TGTGCCAGCAGTTACGGGGGTACGAACACCGGGGAGCTGTTTTTT
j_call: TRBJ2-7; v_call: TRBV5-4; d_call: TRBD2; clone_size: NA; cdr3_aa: CASSLGAGGPYEQYF; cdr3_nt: TGTGCCAGCAGCTTGGGGGCGGGAGGGCCTTACGAGCAGTACTTC
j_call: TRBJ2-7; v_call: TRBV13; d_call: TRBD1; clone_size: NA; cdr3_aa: CASSPGQGPREQYF; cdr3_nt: TGTGCCAGCAGTCCGGGACAGGGCCCCCGTGAGCAGTACTTC
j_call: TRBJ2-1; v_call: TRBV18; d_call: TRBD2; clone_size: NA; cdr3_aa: CASSPPRGDEQFF; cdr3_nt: TGTGCCAGCTCACCTCCCCGGGGGGATGAGCAGTTCTTC
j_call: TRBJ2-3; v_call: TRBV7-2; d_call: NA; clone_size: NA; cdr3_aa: CASSQTSPTDTQYF; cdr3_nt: TGTGCCAGCAGCCAAACTAGCCCCACAGATACGCAGTATTTT
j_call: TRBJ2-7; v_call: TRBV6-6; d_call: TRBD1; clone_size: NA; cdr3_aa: CASSYYPPGQGFWQYF; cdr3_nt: TGTGCCAGCAGTTACTACCCACCGGGACAGGGGTTCTGGCAGTACTTC
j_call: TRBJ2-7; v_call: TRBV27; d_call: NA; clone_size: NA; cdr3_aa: CASSQTIRRSSYEQYF; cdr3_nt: TGTGCCAGCAGCCAAACGATCCGGAGGAGCTCCTACGAGCAGTACTTC
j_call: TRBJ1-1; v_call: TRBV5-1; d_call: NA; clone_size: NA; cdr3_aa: CASSPGLGATTEAFF; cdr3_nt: TGCGCCAGCAGCCCTGGGTTGGGGGCAACCACTGAAGCTTTCTTT
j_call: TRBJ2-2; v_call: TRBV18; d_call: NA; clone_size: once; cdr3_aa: CASSPNIAGELFF; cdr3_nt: TGTGCCAGCTCACCGAACATAGCGGGGGAGCTGTTTTTT
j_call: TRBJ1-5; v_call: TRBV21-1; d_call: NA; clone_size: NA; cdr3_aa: CASSHNLKRGIGNQPQHF; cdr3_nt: TGTGCCAGCAGCCATAACTTGAAACGGGGTATCGGCAATCAGCCCCAGCATTTT
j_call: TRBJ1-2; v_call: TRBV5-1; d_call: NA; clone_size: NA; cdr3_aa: CASSLGGGWNYGYTF; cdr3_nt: TGCGCCAGCAGCTTGGGCGGAGGTTGGAACTATGGCTACACCTTC
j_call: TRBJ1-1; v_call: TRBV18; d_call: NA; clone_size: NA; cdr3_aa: CASSPTREGVSEAFF; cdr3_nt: TGTGCCAGCTCACCAACGAGGGAAGGTGTCTCTGAAGCTTTCTTT
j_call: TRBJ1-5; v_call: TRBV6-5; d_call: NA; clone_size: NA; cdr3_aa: CASKSGGQLNQPQHF; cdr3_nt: TGTGCCAGCAAAAGTGGAGGCCAGCTCAATCAGCCCCAGCATTTT
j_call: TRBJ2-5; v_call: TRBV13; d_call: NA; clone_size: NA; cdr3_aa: CASSPREGAQETQYF; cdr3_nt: TGTGCCAGCAGCCCAAGGGAGGGGGCCCAAGAGACCCAGTACTTC
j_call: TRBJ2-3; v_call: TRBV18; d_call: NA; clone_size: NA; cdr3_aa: CASSPRGSVGGTDTQYF; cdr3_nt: TGTGCCAGCTCACCACGGGGGTCCGTTGGGGGCACAGATACGCAGTATTTT
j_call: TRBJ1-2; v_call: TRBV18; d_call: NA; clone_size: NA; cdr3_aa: CASSLSLTDARSYTF; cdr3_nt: TGTGCCAGCTCACTCTCCTTGACGGACGCCCGGAGCTACACCTTC
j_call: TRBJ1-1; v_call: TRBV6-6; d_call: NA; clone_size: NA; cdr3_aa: CASSATGYEAFF; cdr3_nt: TGTGCCAGCAGTGCTACAGGGTATGAAGCTTTCTTT
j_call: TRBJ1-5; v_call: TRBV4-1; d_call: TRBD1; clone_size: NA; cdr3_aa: CASSTGQGPFGPQHF; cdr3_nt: TGCGCCAGCAGTACAGGACAGGGCCCCTTTGGGCCCCAGCATTTT